The source of this TCR beta chain is a study of metastatic and nonmetastatic thyroid tumors. The overall study: Repertoires of blood and of tissue (tumor or nodule) from malignant and benign thyroid patients were compared.

CDR1 and CDR2 (germline): DFQATT, SNEGSKA (reference sequence). The V and J ends lost 0 bases and 1 base respectively, with 13 bases between them. CDR3 length: 15 residues. This clone was seen at least ten times. In the authors' workflow: What underpinned the distant-metastasis classifier for papillary thyroid cancer was the set of CDR3 differences across clinicopathological groups. TCRdb re-called clones via MiXCR from the PCR reads. For this entry, the V and J calls and clone size follow TCRdb and not the study's own pipeline. Of 35,000 to 50,000 clones in the sample, roughly 4% are singletons; the top ten hold over 9%. Thyroid surgery was preceded by no treatment in any patient.

The TCR was taken from a female donor with papillary thyroid cancer or a benign thyroid nodule (not recorded which). Some clones in this sample may be carry-over from other donors' samples. The sequenced sample was blood. The chain combines TRBV20-1 with TRBJ2-7; possibly TRBD1 for D (5 bases). The CDR3 sequence: CSARDVQGISYEQYF. CDR3 sequence (DNA): TGCAGTGCTAGAGACGTGCAGGGCATATCCTACGAGCAGTACTTC.